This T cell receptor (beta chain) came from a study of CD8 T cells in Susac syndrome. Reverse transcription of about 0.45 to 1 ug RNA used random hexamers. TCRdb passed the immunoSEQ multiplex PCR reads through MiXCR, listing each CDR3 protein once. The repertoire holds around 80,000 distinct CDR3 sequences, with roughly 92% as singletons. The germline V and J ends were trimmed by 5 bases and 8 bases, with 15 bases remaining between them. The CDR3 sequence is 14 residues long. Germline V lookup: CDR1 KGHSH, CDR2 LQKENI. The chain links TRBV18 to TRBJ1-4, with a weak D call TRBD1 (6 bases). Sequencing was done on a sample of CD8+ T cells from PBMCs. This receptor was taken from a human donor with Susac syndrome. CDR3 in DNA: TGTGCCAGCTCATTCTCAGGGGTGGAGGAAAAACTGTTTTTT. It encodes CASSFSGVEEKLFF. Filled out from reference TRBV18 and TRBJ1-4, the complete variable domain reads NAGVMQNPRHLVRRRGQEARLRCSPMKGHSHVYWYRQLPEEGLKFMVYLQKENIIDESGMPKERFSAEFPKEGPSILRIQQVVRGDSAAYFCASSFSGVEEKLFFGSGTQLSVL.